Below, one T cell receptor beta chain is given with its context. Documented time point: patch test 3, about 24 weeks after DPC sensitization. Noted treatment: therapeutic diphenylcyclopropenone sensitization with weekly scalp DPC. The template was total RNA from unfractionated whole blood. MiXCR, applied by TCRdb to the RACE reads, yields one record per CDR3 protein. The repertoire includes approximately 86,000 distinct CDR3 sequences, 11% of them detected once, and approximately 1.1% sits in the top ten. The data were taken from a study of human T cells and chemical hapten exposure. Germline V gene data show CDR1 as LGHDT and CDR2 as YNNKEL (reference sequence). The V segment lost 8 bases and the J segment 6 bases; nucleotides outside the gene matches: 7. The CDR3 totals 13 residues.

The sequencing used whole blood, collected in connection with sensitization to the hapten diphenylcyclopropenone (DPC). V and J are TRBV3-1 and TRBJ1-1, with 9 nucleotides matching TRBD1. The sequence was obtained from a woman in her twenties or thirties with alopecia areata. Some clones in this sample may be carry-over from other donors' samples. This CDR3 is CASSGQGWAEAFF. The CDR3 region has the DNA TGTGCCAGCTCGGGACAGGGCTGGGCTGAAGCTTTCTTT.